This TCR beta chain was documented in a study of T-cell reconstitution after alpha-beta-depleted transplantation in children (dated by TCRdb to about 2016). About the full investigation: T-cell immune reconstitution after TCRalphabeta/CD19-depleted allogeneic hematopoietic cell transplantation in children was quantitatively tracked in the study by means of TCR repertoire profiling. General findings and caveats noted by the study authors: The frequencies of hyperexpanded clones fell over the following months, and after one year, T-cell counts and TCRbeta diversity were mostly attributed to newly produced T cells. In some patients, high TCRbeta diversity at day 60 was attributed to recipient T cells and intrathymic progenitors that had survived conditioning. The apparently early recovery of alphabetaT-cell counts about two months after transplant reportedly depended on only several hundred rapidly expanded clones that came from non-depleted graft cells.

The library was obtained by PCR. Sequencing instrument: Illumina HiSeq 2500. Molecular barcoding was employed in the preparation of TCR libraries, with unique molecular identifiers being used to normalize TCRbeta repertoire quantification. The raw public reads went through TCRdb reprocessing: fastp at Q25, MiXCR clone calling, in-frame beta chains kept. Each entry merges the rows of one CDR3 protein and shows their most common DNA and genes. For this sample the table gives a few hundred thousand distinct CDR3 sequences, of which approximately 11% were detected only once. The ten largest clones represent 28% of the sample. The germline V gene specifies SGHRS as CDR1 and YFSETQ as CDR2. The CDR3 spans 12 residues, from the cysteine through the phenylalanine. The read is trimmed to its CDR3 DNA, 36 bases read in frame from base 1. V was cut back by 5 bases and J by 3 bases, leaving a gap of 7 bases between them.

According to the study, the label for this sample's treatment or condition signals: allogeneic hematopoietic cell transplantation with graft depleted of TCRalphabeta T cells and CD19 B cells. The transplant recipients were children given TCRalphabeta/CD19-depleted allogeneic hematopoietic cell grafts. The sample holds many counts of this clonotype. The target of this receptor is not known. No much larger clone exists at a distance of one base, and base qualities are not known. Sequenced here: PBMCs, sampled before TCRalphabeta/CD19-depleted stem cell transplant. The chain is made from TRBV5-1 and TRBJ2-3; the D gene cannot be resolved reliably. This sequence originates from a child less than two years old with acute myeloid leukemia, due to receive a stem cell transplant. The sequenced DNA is TGCGCCAGCAGATGGGGAACAGATACGCAGTATTTT. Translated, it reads CASRWGTDTQYF.